This T cell receptor (beta chain) was recovered during a study of T cell responses to AZD1222 COVID-19 vaccine listed by TCRdb under 2021. Background for the entire study: TCR sequencing covered some 240 trial participants: 200 to 220 given two doses of AZD1222 and 26 given two doses of MenACWY control vaccine. Trial participants were enrolled by age into 18-55, 56-69 and 70-plus year subgroups, with about 150, 28 and 57 TCR-sequenced participants respectively. The paper as a whole reports these results and caveats: Conclusions about previously exposed vaccinees are limited, since just a handful of AZD1222 recipients were seropositive for SARS-CoV-2 at baseline. Because no samples from the day 14 peak response were available, repertoires could be characterized only after the peak T cell response. After two AZD1222 doses, both the breadth and the depth of spike-specific TCRs were significantly higher than at day 0 and than in MenACWY recipients. Participants were mostly white British, with more females than males. The authors suggested clonal diversity may have been underestimated. The 56-69-year group was small, and its depth increase did not reach significance, likely because of low power. Epitopes outside the regions mutated in the B.1.351 and B.1.1.7 variants were reportedly recognized by nearly half of the unique spike-specific TCRs. Vaccine-associated CD4 TCRs spanned the whole spike protein, with dominant responses in regions 160-218 and 743-854.

The CDR3 regions of human TCRbeta chains were analyzed by immunosequencing. The original pipeline was this. Repertoire TCRs were matched against a reference library of SARS-CoV-2-specific TCRs generated with the MIRA antigen-specificity platform. Breadth meant the fraction of unique TCRs that were SARS-CoV-2-associated, whereas depth meant the fraction of total T cells that were SARS-CoV-2-associated. Using the MIRA data, each spike-specific TCR was mapped to the spike region that the TCR reacts to and placed in a CD4 or CD8 class. Log10-transformed breadth and depth values were compared by one-way ANOVA with Sidak's multiple comparisons tests. Sourced from immuneACCESS, this table was stored by TCRdb with only in-frame sequences that have V and J called. A share of the clones is absent; for the studies checked, an unresolved V gene accounts for under half, and the remainder has no known explanation. Clone size and the V and J calls come from that table; the DNA yielded D and trimming. The sample includes roughly 160,000 clones, with 85% to 90% observed a single time. Roughly 4.3% of the sample is in the top ten clones.

On this clone itself: Its specific antigen is unknown. Base qualities are not provided; no much larger clone lies one nucleotide away.

Explained via the paper, the time point label denotes: about 28 days (+/-7) after the second vaccine dose. Because spike-specific TCR depth and breadth did not differ between the two schedules, AZD1222 recipients who got a second dose at roughly 4 weeks were pooled with those who got a second dose at roughly 12 weeks. Samples from vaccinated people were obtained from the UK trials COV001 and COV002, which included a single-blind randomized controlled phase 2/3 trial of AZD1222 (ChAdOx1 nCoV-19) in healthy adults. For TCRbeta chain sequencing, PBMC samples from trial participants were taken at day 0 and at day 28 after the second dose. From its cysteine to its phenylalanine, the CDR3 spans 17 amino acids. Of the read, only the CDR3 DNA is kept; its 51 bases are in frame from base 1. From V the trimming removes 0 bases and from J it removes 3 bases, while the gene matches leave 6 bases of the junction unaccounted for. CDR1 SGHRS and CDR2 YFSETQ were looked up in the germline V gene.

This clonotype was obtained from an adult who received the AZD1222 COVID-19 vaccine. Specimen: peripheral blood, collected 28 days after the second AZD1222 dose. This chain joins TRBV5-1 to TRBJ1-6, with TRBD1 matching 7 junction bases. At the DNA level, the sequence is TGCGCCAGCAGCTTGGGGCCAGCAGGGGGCTATAATTCACCCCTCCACTTT. It is translated as CASSLGPAGGYNSPLHF.